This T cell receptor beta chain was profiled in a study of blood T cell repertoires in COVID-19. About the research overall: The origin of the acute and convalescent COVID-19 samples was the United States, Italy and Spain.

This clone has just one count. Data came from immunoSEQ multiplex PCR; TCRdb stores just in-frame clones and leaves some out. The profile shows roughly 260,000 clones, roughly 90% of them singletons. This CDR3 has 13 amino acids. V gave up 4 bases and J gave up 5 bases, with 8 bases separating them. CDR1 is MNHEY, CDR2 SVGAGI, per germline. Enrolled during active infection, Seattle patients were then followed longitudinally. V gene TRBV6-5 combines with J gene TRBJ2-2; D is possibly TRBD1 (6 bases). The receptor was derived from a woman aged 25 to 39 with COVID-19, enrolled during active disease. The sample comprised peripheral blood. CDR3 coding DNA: TGTGCCAGCAGTTTACAGGGTACCGGGGAGCTGTTTTTT. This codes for CASSLQGTGELFF.